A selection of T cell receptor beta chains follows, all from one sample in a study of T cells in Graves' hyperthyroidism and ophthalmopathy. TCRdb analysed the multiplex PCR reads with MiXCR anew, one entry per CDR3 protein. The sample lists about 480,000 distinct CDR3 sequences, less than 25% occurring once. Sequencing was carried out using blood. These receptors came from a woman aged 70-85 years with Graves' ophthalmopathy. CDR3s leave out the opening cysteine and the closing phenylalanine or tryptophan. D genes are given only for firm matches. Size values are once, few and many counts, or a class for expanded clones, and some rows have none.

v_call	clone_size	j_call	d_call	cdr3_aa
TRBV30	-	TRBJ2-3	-	AWRRGFSTDTQY
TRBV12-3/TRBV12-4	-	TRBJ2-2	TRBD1	ASSLRLGTANTGELF
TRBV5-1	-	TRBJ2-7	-	ASSIARAAYEQY
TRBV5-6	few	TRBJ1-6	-	ASSQTGLSPLH
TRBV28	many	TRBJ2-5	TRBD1	ASSSSPGTGETQY
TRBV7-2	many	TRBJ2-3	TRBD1	ASSRWTGSPTDTQY
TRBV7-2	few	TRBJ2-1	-	ASSLGATRMF
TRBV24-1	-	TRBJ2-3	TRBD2	ATNARLATDTQY
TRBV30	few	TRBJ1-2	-	AWSVSRDNGYT
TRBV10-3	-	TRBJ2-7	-	AITFTALGGHEQY
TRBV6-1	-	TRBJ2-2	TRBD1	ASRPGQGASGELF
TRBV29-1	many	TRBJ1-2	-	SVASPVYGYT
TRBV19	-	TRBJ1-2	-	ASHPLAAYGYT
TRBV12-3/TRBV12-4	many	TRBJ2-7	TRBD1	ASSLGQGVKQY
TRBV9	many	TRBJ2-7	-	ASSVVDTSYEQY
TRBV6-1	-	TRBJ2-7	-	ASSKPQGNEQY
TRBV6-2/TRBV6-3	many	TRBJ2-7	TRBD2	ASSSGLAFSYEQY
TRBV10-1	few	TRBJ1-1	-	ASRSAGGGEAF
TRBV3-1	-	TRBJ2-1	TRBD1	ASSVKVTGIHNEQF
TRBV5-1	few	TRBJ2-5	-	ASSLVTAYQETQY
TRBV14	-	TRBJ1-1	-	ASSLWRNGRGTEAF
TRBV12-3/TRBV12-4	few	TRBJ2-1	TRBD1	ASSPGDRAYNEQF
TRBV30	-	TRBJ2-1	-	AWSKANEQF
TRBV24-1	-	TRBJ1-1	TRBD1	ATKIRTGNTEAF
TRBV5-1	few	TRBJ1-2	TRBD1	ASSEGQGHYGYT
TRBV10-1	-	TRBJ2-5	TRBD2	ASSDDGRAAQY